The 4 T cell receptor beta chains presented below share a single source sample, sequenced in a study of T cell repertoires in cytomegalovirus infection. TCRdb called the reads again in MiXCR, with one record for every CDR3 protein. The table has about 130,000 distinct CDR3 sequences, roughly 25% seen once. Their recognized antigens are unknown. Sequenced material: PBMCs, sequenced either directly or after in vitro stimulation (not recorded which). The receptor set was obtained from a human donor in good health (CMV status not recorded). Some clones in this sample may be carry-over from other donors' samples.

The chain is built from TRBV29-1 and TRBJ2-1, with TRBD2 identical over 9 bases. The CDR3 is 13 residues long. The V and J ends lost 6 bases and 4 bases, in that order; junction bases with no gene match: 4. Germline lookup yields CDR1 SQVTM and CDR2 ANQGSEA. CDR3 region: CSVGTSRYNEQFF. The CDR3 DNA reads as TGCAGCGTCGGGACTAGCCGGTACAATGAGCAGTTCTTC.

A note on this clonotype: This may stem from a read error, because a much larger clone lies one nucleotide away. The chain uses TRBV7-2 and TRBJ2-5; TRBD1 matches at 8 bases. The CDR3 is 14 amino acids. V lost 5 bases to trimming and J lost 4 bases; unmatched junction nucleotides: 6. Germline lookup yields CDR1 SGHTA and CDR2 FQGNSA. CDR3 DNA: TGTGCCAGCAGCGCCCAGGGGGCCAGAGAGACCCAGTACTTC. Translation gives CASSAQGARETQYF. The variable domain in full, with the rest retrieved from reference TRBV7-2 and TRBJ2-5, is GAGVSQSPSNKVTEKGKDVELRCDPISGHTALYWYRQSLGQGLEFLIYFQGNSAPDKSGLPSDRFSAERTGGSVSTLTIQRTQQEDSAVYLCASSAQGARETQYFGPGTRLLVL.

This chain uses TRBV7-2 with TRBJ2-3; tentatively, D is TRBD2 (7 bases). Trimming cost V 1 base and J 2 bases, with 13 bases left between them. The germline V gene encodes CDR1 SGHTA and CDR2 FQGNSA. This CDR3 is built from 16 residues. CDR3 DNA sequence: TGTGCCAGCAGCTTAGTAGGGGGAGGGCCCACAGATACGCAGTATTTT. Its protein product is CASSLVGGGPTDTQYF.

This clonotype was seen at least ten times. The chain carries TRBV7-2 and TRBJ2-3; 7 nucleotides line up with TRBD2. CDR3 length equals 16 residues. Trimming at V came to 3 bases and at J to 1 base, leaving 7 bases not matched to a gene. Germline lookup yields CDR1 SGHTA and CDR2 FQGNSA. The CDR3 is CASSFLGLSGTDTQYF. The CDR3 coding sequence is TGTGCCAGCAGCTTTTTGGGACTATCAGGCACAGATACGCAGTATTTT.